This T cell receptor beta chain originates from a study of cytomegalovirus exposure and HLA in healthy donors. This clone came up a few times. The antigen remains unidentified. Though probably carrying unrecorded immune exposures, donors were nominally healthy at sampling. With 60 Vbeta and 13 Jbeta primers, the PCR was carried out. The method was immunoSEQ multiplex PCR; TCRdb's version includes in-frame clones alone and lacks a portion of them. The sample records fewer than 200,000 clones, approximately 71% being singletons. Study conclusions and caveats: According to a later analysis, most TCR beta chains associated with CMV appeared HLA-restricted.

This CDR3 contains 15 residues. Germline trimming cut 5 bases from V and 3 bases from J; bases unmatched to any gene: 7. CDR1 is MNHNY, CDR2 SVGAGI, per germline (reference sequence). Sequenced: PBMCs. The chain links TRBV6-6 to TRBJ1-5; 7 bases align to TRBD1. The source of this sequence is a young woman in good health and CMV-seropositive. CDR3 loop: CASSTDDRANQPQHF. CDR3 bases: TGTGCCAGCAGTACGGACGACAGGGCCAATCAGCCCCAGCATTTT.